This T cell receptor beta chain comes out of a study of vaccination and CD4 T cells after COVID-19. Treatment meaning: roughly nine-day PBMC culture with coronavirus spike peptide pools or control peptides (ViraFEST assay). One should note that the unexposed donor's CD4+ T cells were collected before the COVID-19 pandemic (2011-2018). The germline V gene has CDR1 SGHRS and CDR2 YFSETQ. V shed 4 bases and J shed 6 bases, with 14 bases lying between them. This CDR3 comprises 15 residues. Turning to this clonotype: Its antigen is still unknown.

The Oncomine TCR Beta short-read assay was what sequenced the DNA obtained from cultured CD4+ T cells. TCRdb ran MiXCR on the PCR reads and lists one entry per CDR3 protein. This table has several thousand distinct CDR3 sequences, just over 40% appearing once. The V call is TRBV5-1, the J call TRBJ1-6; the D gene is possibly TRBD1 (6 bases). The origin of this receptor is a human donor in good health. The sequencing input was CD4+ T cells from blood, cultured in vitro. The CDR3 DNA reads TGCGCCAGCAGCCCGGCCCAGGGGTTTAATTCACCCCTCCACTTT. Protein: CASSPAQGFNSPLHF.